This T cell receptor beta chain was sequenced for a study of CD8 T cells in Susac syndrome. In blood CD8+ and CD4+ T cells, TCR beta underwent sequencing. Recently defined diagnostic criteria for definite or probable disease were fulfilled by Susac syndrome patients. cDNA came from around 0.54 to 1 ug RNA primed by random hexamers. TCRdb analysed the immunoSEQ multiplex PCR reads with MiXCR anew, one entry per CDR3 protein. The table lists about 120,000 distinct CDR3 sequences, nearly 96% of them singletons. There are 13 residues in the CDR3. Trimming removed 8 bases from V and 12 bases from J; junction bases left unmatched: 9. Germline V gene lookup returns CDR1 MDHEN and CDR2 SYDVKM.

The V and J genes are TRBV28 and TRBJ2-1, with 11 nucleotides matching TRBD2. The sequencing input was CD4+ T cells from PBMCs. This receptor was taken from a human donor with Susac syndrome. The CDR3 loop reads CASAGTSGAGQFF. CDR3 coding DNA: TGTGCCAGCGCCGGGACTAGCGGAGCGGGGCAGTTCTTC. The variable domain in full, completed from reference TRBV28 and TRBJ2-1, reads DVKVTQSSRYLVKRTGEKVFLECVQDMDHENMFWYRQDPGLGLRLIYFSYDVKMKEKGDIPEGYSVSREKKERFSLILESASTNQTSMYLCASAGTSGAGQFFGPGTRLTVL.